A single sample gave rise to the 20 T cell receptor beta chains below, sequenced in a study of shared clonotypes between healthy human individuals. Repertoires were generated with immunoSEQ multiplex PCR, while TCRdb's copy carries only in-frame clones and drops some. The sample gives fewer than 1 million clones, 90% to 98% of which show up once; under 0.3% is in the top ten. Positive CCR7 selection of CD45RO-negative cells yielded the naive CD8 cells, and terminally differentiated effector memory CD45RA+ cells were excluded. The sequenced sample consisted of naive CD8+ T cells sorted from blood. Receptors originate from a young man in good health.

This clone was detected once. The chain carries TRBV5-1 and TRBJ2-7; D gene uncertain. The CDR3 totals 13 residues. The germline CDR1 and CDR2 sequences are SGHRS and YFSETQ. V shed 0 bases and J shed 3 bases, with 7 bases lying between them. The CDR3 reads CASSLDWGYEQYF. CDR3 coding DNA: TGCGCCAGCAGCTTGGATTGGGGCTACGAGCAGTACTTC.

The rearrangement links TRBV2 to TRBJ1-1; 10 bases are shared with TRBD1. V lost 4 bases, J lost 3 bases, and 8 bases stayed unmatched. This CDR3 has 16 amino acids. Looked up from germline, CDR1 is SNHLY and CDR2 is FYNNEI. In nucleotides, the CDR3 is TGTGCCAGCAGTGTCCGGACAGGGGGTTATGACACTGAAGCTTTCTTT. Protein: CASSVRTGGYDTEAFF.

The table lists this clone with a count of one. The V and J genes are TRBV4-1 and TRBJ1-1, with a possible D match to TRBD1 (5 bases). From germline, CDR1 is MGHRA and CDR2 YSYEKL. This CDR3 is built from 15 residues. The V end lost 1 base, the J end lost 2 bases, and 11 bases lay between the germline ends. CDR3 region: CASSQGFGANTEAFF. CDR3 in DNA: TGCGCCAGCAGCCAAGGGTTCGGGGCCAACACTGAAGCTTTCTTT.

This chain uses TRBV6-1 with TRBJ2-7, with D maybe TRBD2 (5 bases). The V and J ends lost 10 bases and 2 bases respectively, with 15 bases between them. This CDR3 comprises 13 residues. Germline CDR1 reads MNHNS; CDR2 reads SASEGT. DNA for the CDR3: TGTGCCACCTCCCGGGGATCGACCTACGAGCAGTACTTC. Translated, it gives CATSRGSTYEQYF.

CDR3 residues: CARRETDYLHEQYF. In DNA, the CDR3 is TGTGCCAGACGGGAAACGGACTACCTCCACGAGCAGTACTTC. The V gene is TRBV6-4, the J gene TRBJ2-7; a weak D match, TRBD2 (6 bases). The CDR3 length is 14 residues. V lost 9 bases to trimming and J lost 5 bases, with 20 bases between them. Per the germline V gene, CDR1 is MRHNA and CDR2 is SNTAGT.

The rearrangement links TRBV4-1 to TRBJ2-5; 12 bases map to TRBD2. The germline V gene encodes CDR1 MGHRA and CDR2 YSYEKL. This CDR3 has 16 amino acids. V trimming: 4 bases; J trimming: 5 bases; junction bases outside the gene matches: 8. The CDR3 sequence: CASSPASGRGRETQYF. The CDR3, as DNA: TGCGCCAGCAGCCCCGCTAGCGGGAGGGGTAGGGAGACCCAGTACTTC.

The V call is TRBV18, the J call TRBJ2-2; TRBD1 aligns across 9 bases. Per the germline V gene, CDR1 is KGHSH and CDR2 is LQKENI. CDR3 length: 15 residues. With V trimmed by 6 bases and J by 7 bases, 9 bases remained unmatched. CDR3 coding DNA: TGTGCCAGCTCCCGGGGACAGGGAGAAATCGGGGAGCTGTTTTTT. Amino acid sequence: CASSRGQGEIGELFF.

The chain combines TRBV5-1 with TRBJ1-2; a weak D match, TRBD1 (5 bases). Trimming pared 4 bases from V and 4 bases from J, leaving 17 bases between. The CDR3 length is 15 residues. The V gene's germline CDR1 is SGHRS and CDR2 YFSETQ. CDR3 in DNA: TGCGCCAGCAGCCCGGACACTTGGGAGTTCTATGGCTACACCTTC. Its translation: CASSPDTWEFYGYTF.

The genes are TRBV6-6 and TRBJ1-1, with D possibly matching TRBD1 (5 bases). The V and J ends lost 3 bases and 6 bases respectively, with 8 bases between them. The CDR3 consists of 12 residues. Germline CDR1 and CDR2: MNHNY and SVGAGI (reference sequence). The CDR3 DNA follows: TGTGCCAGCAGTTATGGGGCCTCTGAAGCTTTCTTT. This gives the protein CASSYGASEAFF.

The chain couples TRBV4-3 to TRBJ1-2, with D tentatively TRBD1 (6 bases). Germline CDR1 LGHNA, CDR2 YSLEER. V shed 3 bases and J shed 1 base, with 12 bases lying between them. The CDR3 has 15 residues. CDR3 protein: CASSQDTGINYGYTF. CDR3 DNA: TGCGCCAGCAGCCAGGATACAGGGATTAACTATGGCTACACCTTC.

The chain employs TRBV19 and TRBJ2-7, with D possibly TRBD1 on 6 matching bases. There are 12 residues in the CDR3. Per germline, CDR1 LNHDA and CDR2 SQIVND (reference sequence). Between the trimmed V and J ends, which lost 7 bases and 2 bases, there was a span of 9 bases. The CDR3 DNA is TGTGCCAGTACAGACAGGACCTACGAGCAGTACTTC. Amino acids: CASTDRTYEQYF.

Of note for this clone: The junction and the germline gene differ at one end; a read error may be behind it. The chain combines TRBV6-5 with TRBJ2-5; D gene uncertain. The CDR3 covers 13 residues. Germline lookup yields CDR1 MNHEY and CDR2 SVGAGI. CDR3: CASSPGNQETQYF. For the CDR3, the DNA is TGTGCCAGCAGCCCCGGCAACCAGGAGACCCAGTACTTC.

The chain combines TRBV4-1 with TRBJ2-2, with D possibly being TRBD2 (5 bases). Germline V gene sequence: CDR1 MGHRA, CDR2 YSYEKL. Trimming removed 3 bases from V and 6 bases from J, with 5 bases in between. The CDR3 extends over 12 amino acids. The CDR3 is CASSHGAGELFF. In DNA form, the CDR3 reads TGCGCCAGCAGCCACGGGGCCGGGGAGCTGTTTTTT.

This clone was seen more than once but under ten times. This chain links TRBV6-5 with TRBJ1-5; TRBD1 is a possible D gene (5 bases). This CDR3 region has 16 residues. From germline, CDR1 is MNHEY and CDR2 SVGAGI. The V end lost 0 bases, the J end lost 9 bases, and 18 bases lay between the germline ends. The CDR3 spells CASSYSSDGGTWPQHF. The CDR3 nucleotides are TGTGCCAGCAGTTACTCGTCGGACGGGGGGACCTGGCCCCAGCATTTT.

The V and J genes are TRBV5-1 and TRBJ2-1; either TRBD1 or TRBD2 may fit D (5 bases each). This CDR3 has 15 residues. The V gene lost 0 bases and the J gene lost 8 bases, with 15 bases spanning the gap. Germline V gene lookup returns CDR1 SGHRS and CDR2 YFSETQ. Written as DNA, the CDR3 is TGCGCCAGCAGCTTGGCCGGGACCCCCTTCCATGAGCAGTTCTTC. It encodes CASSLAGTPFHEQFF.

In this sample, this clone turned up once. The gene calls are TRBV14 and TRBJ2-7; D may match TRBD1 or TRBD2 (7 bases each). Germline V gene data show CDR1 as SGHDN and CDR2 as FVKESK. V was pared by 1 base and J by 4 bases, with 17 bases between. The CDR3 has 16 residues. The CDR3 reads CASSQAGTAGTYEQYF. The CDR3 bases are TGTGCCAGCAGCCAAGCCGGGACAGCGGGGACTTACGAGCAGTACTTC. Full variable domain (remainder filled in from reference TRBV14 and TRBJ2-7): EAGVTQFPSHSVIEKGQTVTLRCDPISGHDNLYWYRRVMGKEIKFLLHFVKESKQDESGMPNNRFLAERTGGTYSTLKVQPAELEDSGVYFCASSQAGTAGTYEQYFGPGTRLTVT.

The rearrangement uses TRBV7-9 and TRBJ2-7; D is unresolved. From germline, CDR1 is SEHNR and CDR2 FQNEAQ (reference sequence). The V gene lost 3 bases and the J gene lost 7 bases, with 10 bases spanning the gap. This CDR3 contains 12 residues. The DNA of the CDR3 is TGTGCCAGCAGCTTGAGTGCGGCGGAGCAGTACTTC. Its protein is CASSLSAAEQYF.

The rearrangement uses TRBV6-1 and TRBJ2-5; D is perhaps TRBD2 (5 bases). The CDR3 is 15 amino acids. V dropped 4 bases and J dropped 2 bases, with 14 bases sitting between them. The germline V gene has CDR1 MNHNS and CDR2 SASEGT. CDR3 sequence (DNA): TGTGCCAGCAGTGCGGGGTGGTGGGAACAAGAGACCCAGTACTTC. Protein product: CASSAGWWEQETQYF.

This rearrangement joins TRBV30 to TRBJ1-2, with TRBD1 identical over 7 bases. Looked up from germline, CDR1 is GTSNPN and CDR2 is SVGIG (reference sequence). J was trimmed by 6 bases and V by 7 bases; bases with no gene match: 5. This CDR3 spans 11 amino acids. The CDR3 region is CASRQGNGYTF. In DNA, the CDR3 is TGTGCCTCAAGACAGGGAAATGGCTACACCTTC.

In DNA, the CDR3 is TGTGCCAGTAGTCAGGGAGCGAACACCGGGGAGCTGTTTTTT. Amino acid sequence: CASSQGANTGELFF. The genes are TRBV19 and TRBJ2-2, with D perhaps given as TRBD1 or TRBD2 (5 bases each). The CDR3 is made up of 14 amino acids. Germline CDR1 is LNHDA and CDR2 is SQIVND (reference sequence). The V gene lost 5 bases and the J gene lost 0 bases, with 7 bases spanning the gap.